This TCR beta chain was sequenced in a study of post-analysis software for immune sequencing data. About the research overall: Included courses were relapsing-remitting and secondary progressive multiple sclerosis; progressive-relapsing multiple sclerosis was also included. Points from the study as a whole: Among 5 or 6 TRBV segments more frequent in patients than controls were TRBV5-6, TRBV5-1 and TRBV20-1.

The CDR3 consists of 16 residues. Losses at the gene ends were 4 bases for V and 8 bases for J; bases not matched to a gene: 8. Note on this clonotype: Antigen: not known.

Included in the TCR beta cDNA libraries were unique molecular identifiers. TCRdb analysed the PCR reads with MiXCR anew, one entry per CDR3 protein. The data hold under 650,000 distinct CDR3 sequences, with about 40% observed a single time. The chain uses TRBV12-3 or TRBV12-4 and TRBJ2-1; 13 nucleotides line up with TRBD2. The sequence came from a girl between 5 and 17 years old with multiple sclerosis. The specimen was blood. DNA for the CDR3: TGTGCCAGCAGTTCCCACGGACTAGCGGGAGACGATGAGCAGTTCTTC. Translation: CASSSHGLAGDDEQFF.